A selection of T cell receptor beta chains follows, all from one sample in a study of T cell repertoires in cytomegalovirus infection. MiXCR, applied by TCRdb to the reads, yields one record per CDR3 protein. The sample lists hundreds of thousands of distinct CDR3 sequences, more than 8% occurring once. Source material: PBMCs. The receptors shown here come from a human donor in good health (CMV status not recorded). Some clones in this sample may be carry-over from other donors' samples. CDR3s include the opening cysteine and the closing phenylalanine or tryptophan. Each record gives: V gene, J gene, D gene, clone size, CDR3 DNA, CDR3 protein. D genes are given only for firm matches. Some rows mark clone size as missing; the rest say once, few, many or name a class of expanded clone.

v_call: TRBV20-1
j_call: TRBJ2-5
d_call: TRBD2
clone_size: few
cdr3_nt: TGCAGTGCTAGAGCGACTAGCGGGGGGGCGCGAGAGACCCAGTACTTC
cdr3_aa: CSARATSGGARETQYF

v_call: TRBV11-2
j_call: TRBJ2-1
d_call: NA
clone_size: few
cdr3_nt: TGTGCCAGCAGCTTAGATCCCGCAGGGCTATTCTCCTACAATGAGCAGTTCTTC
cdr3_aa: CASSLDPAGLFSYNEQFF

v_call: TRBV4-1
j_call: TRBJ1-2
d_call: NA
clone_size: NA
cdr3_nt: TGCGCCAGCAGCCAGGGACACCGCTATGGCTACACCTTC
cdr3_aa: CASSQGHRYGYTF

v_call: TRBV7-9
j_call: TRBJ1-6
d_call: NA
clone_size: many
cdr3_nt: TGTGCCAGCAGCTTAGGGCTGGAAACCTATAATTCACGACCCCTCCACTTT
cdr3_aa: CASSLGLETYNSRPLHF

v_call: TRBV7-2
j_call: TRBJ2-3
d_call: NA
clone_size: many
cdr3_nt: TGTGCCAGCAGCTTGTCAGGACTTTCAGGAGATACGCAGTATTTT
cdr3_aa: CASSLSGLSGDTQYF

v_call: TRBV6-2/TRBV6-3
j_call: TRBJ1-6
d_call: NA
clone_size: few
cdr3_nt: TGTGCCAGCAGTTACTACCACCGTCGGATCGCCCGCGATAATTCACCCCTCCACTTT
cdr3_aa: CASSYYHRRIARDNSPLHF

v_call: TRBV7-6
j_call: TRBJ1-5
d_call: NA
clone_size: many
cdr3_nt: TGTGCCAGCAGCTTAGATGGGTTGGGCAGCAATCAGCCCCAGCATTTT
cdr3_aa: CASSLDGLGSNQPQHF

v_call: TRBV7-6
j_call: TRBJ1-2
d_call: TRBD1
clone_size: NA
cdr3_nt: TGTGCCAGCAGCTTGAGCCGGGACAGGGGGCGTACTATCTATGGCTACACCTTC
cdr3_aa: CASSLSRDRGRTIYGYTF

v_call: TRBV7-9
j_call: TRBJ1-3
d_call: TRBD1
clone_size: many
cdr3_nt: TGTGCCAGCAGCTTAGAGCGACAGGGTCTTGGAAACACCATATATTTT
cdr3_aa: CASSLERQGLGNTIYF

v_call: TRBV5-6
j_call: TRBJ2-7
d_call: NA
clone_size: NA
cdr3_nt: TGTGCCAGCAGCCATACCAGCTCCTACGAGCAGTACTTC
cdr3_aa: CASSHTSSYEQYF

v_call: TRBV20-1
j_call: TRBJ2-2
d_call: TRBD1
clone_size: few
cdr3_nt: TGCAGTGCTACATACGGCACAGGGGGACCAAACACCGGGGAGCTGTTTTTT
cdr3_aa: CSATYGTGGPNTGELFF

v_call: TRBV7-2
j_call: TRBJ2-7
d_call: TRBD2
clone_size: many
cdr3_nt: TGTGCCAGCAGCTTAGGGCTAGCGGGGGACCCGGGGTACGAGCAGTACTTC
cdr3_aa: CASSLGLAGDPGYEQYF

v_call: TRBV20-1
j_call: TRBJ1-1
d_call: NA
clone_size: few
cdr3_nt: TGCAGTGTTCAGAGAAAGAACACTGAAGCTTTCTTT
cdr3_aa: CSVQRKNTEAFF

v_call: TRBV6-2/TRBV6-3
j_call: TRBJ1-5
d_call: TRBD1
clone_size: many
cdr3_nt: TGTGCCAGTCGGGACAGGGTAGGACAGCCCCAGCATTTT
cdr3_aa: CASRDRVGQPQHF

v_call: TRBV4-2
j_call: TRBJ2-3
d_call: TRBD2
clone_size: many
cdr3_nt: TGTGCCAGCAGCCAAGAAAGGCGGGGGGGCACAGATACGCAGTATTTT
cdr3_aa: CASSQERRGGTDTQYF

v_call: TRBV19
j_call: TRBJ2-6
d_call: TRBD2
clone_size: few
cdr3_nt: TGTGCCAGTGTGGAAGCGGGGGCCTTCTCTGGGGCCAACGTCCTGACTTTC
cdr3_aa: CASVEAGAFSGANVLTF

v_call: TRBV28
j_call: TRBJ1-4
d_call: TRBD1
clone_size: many
cdr3_nt: TGTGCCAGCATAGGGGGCGGGGGAAATGAAAAACTGTTTTTT
cdr3_aa: CASIGGGGNEKLFF

v_call: TRBV19
j_call: TRBJ1-4
d_call: NA
clone_size: many
cdr3_nt: TGTGCCAGTCGTGGTAAGGGATTAACAACTAATGAAAAACTGTTTTTT
cdr3_aa: CASRGKGLTTNEKLFF

v_call: TRBV7-2
j_call: TRBJ1-4
d_call: NA
clone_size: many
cdr3_nt: TGTGCCAGCAGCTCGGCGGTATCGGTAAATGAAAAACTGTTTTTT
cdr3_aa: CASSSAVSVNEKLFF

v_call: TRBV20-1
j_call: TRBJ2-7
d_call: TRBD1
clone_size: NA
cdr3_nt: TGCAGTGCTAGAGTCGGACAGGGCAGCTTCTACGAGCAGTACTTC
cdr3_aa: CSARVGQGSFYEQYF

v_call: TRBV7-4
j_call: TRBJ1-1
d_call: NA
clone_size: few
cdr3_nt: TGTGCCAGCAGCTTAGGCAGCGCGGGGACTGAAGCTTTCTTT
cdr3_aa: CASSLGSAGTEAFF

v_call: TRBV20-1
j_call: TRBJ1-1
d_call: TRBD1
clone_size: NA
cdr3_nt: TGCAGTGCCCCACAGGGGGACACTGAAGCTTTCTTT
cdr3_aa: CSAPQGDTEAFF

v_call: TRBV7-2
j_call: TRBJ1-1
d_call: NA
clone_size: few
cdr3_nt: TGTGCCAGCAGCTTCGGGTCGCCGAACACTGAAGCTTTCTTT
cdr3_aa: CASSFGSPNTEAFF

v_call: TRBV11-2
j_call: TRBJ1-5
d_call: NA
clone_size: few
cdr3_nt: TGTGCCAGCAGCCCGACCGGCCTTCAGCCCCAGCATTTT
cdr3_aa: CASSPTGLQPQHF

v_call: TRBV7-2
j_call: TRBJ1-1
d_call: NA
clone_size: NA
cdr3_nt: TGTGCCAGCAGCCTGTTGGCTGAAGCTTTCTTT
cdr3_aa: CASSLLAEAFF

v_call: TRBV7-2
j_call: TRBJ2-7
d_call: TRBD2
clone_size: few
cdr3_nt: TGTGCCAGCAGCTTAGGAGCGGGGGCCGGCGAGCAGTACTTC
cdr3_aa: CASSLGAGAGEQYF

v_call: TRBV7-2
j_call: TRBJ1-2
d_call: NA
clone_size: many
cdr3_nt: TGTGCCAGCAGCCCAGACCAAGACAGGCTCAACTATGGCTACACCTTC
cdr3_aa: CASSPDQDRLNYGYTF

v_call: TRBV9
j_call: TRBJ2-7
d_call: NA
clone_size: NA
cdr3_nt: TGTGCCAGCAGCGTAGGGACGGGGGTCCTAGGCGAGCAGTACTTC
cdr3_aa: CASSVGTGVLGEQYF

v_call: TRBV7-2
j_call: TRBJ2-3
d_call: NA
clone_size: NA
cdr3_nt: TGTGCCAGCAGCGTCCCTAGGGGGACGCAGTATTTT
cdr3_aa: CASSVPRGTQYF

v_call: TRBV2
j_call: TRBJ1-1
d_call: NA
clone_size: many
cdr3_nt: TGTGCCAGCAGGCCTCGGGGGCAGGGAAACACTGAAGCTTTCTTT
cdr3_aa: CASRPRGQGNTEAFF

v_call: TRBV6-2/TRBV6-3
j_call: TRBJ2-7
d_call: NA
clone_size: many
cdr3_nt: TGTGCCAGCAAACAAGGGACAACGCAGTACTTC
cdr3_aa: CASKQGTTQYF

v_call: TRBV20-1
j_call: TRBJ2-1
d_call: TRBD2
clone_size: NA
cdr3_nt: TGCAGTGCGAGCCAGACTAGCGGGACGGCCTACAATGAGCAGTTCTTC
cdr3_aa: CSASQTSGTAYNEQFF

v_call: TRBV28
j_call: TRBJ2-7
d_call: TRBD2
clone_size: NA
cdr3_nt: TGTGCCAGCAGCCGGGGGGGGAAGGGGGAGCACGAGCAGTACTTC
cdr3_aa: CASSRGGKGEHEQYF

v_call: TRBV20-1
j_call: TRBJ1-2
d_call: TRBD1
clone_size: NA
cdr3_nt: TGCAGTGCTAGAGTTTTTGCAGGGGGTGATGGCTACACCTTC
cdr3_aa: CSARVFAGGDGYTF

v_call: TRBV5-1
j_call: TRBJ2-3
d_call: TRBD2
clone_size: few
cdr3_nt: TGCGCCGGTCGGACTAGACCTATTAGCACAGATACGCAGTATTTT
cdr3_aa: CAGRTRPISTDTQYF

v_call: TRBV4-3
j_call: TRBJ2-7
d_call: TRBD2
clone_size: NA
cdr3_nt: TGCGCCAGCAGCCAAGATTTTAGCGGGGGGGCCTACGAGCAGTACTTC
cdr3_aa: CASSQDFSGGAYEQYF

v_call: TRBV25-1
j_call: TRBJ2-7
d_call: TRBD1
clone_size: few
cdr3_nt: TGTGCCAGCGCAGGACAGGGGCCCTACGAGCAGTACTTC
cdr3_aa: CASAGQGPYEQYF

v_call: TRBV5-4
j_call: TRBJ1-1
d_call: TRBD1
clone_size: NA
cdr3_nt: TGTGCCAGCAGCGAAGGACAGGGGCGAGGTGGCACTGAAGCTTTCTTT
cdr3_aa: CASSEGQGRGGTEAFF

v_call: TRBV4-2
j_call: TRBJ1-6
d_call: NA
clone_size: few
cdr3_nt: TGTGCCAGCAGCTTCACTGGAGATAATTCACCCCTCCACTTT
cdr3_aa: CASSFTGDNSPLHF

v_call: TRBV6-5
j_call: TRBJ2-5
d_call: NA
clone_size: many
cdr3_nt: TGTGCCAGCAGTTACTCGCAGGGAGTGGAGACCCAGTACTTC
cdr3_aa: CASSYSQGVETQYF

v_call: TRBV24-1
j_call: TRBJ2-2
d_call: NA
clone_size: few
cdr3_nt: TGTGCCACCAGTGACACCGGGGAGCTGTTTTTT
cdr3_aa: CATSDTGELFF

v_call: TRBV12-3/TRBV12-4
j_call: TRBJ2-1
d_call: TRBD1
clone_size: few
cdr3_nt: TGTGCCAGCAGTTCTAGGACAGGGAAGTCGGGTGAGCAGTTCTTC
cdr3_aa: CASSSRTGKSGEQFF

v_call: TRBV6-5
j_call: TRBJ2-1
d_call: NA
clone_size: NA
cdr3_nt: TGTGCCAGCAGTTACGTCTTGTCTCGGGAGCAGTTCTTC
cdr3_aa: CASSYVLSREQFF

v_call: TRBV9
j_call: TRBJ2-1
d_call: TRBD2
clone_size: few
cdr3_nt: TGTGCCAGCAGCGTAGGAAGCGGGGGCGCCCTCTTGGGTGAGCAGTTCTTC
cdr3_aa: CASSVGSGGALLGEQFF

v_call: TRBV5-6
j_call: TRBJ1-5
d_call: TRBD1
clone_size: many
cdr3_nt: TGTGCCAGCAGCTTTTGGGACAGGGCGGGACAGCCCCAGCATTTT
cdr3_aa: CASSFWDRAGQPQHF

v_call: TRBV6-2/TRBV6-3
j_call: TRBJ2-1
d_call: TRBD1
clone_size: NA
cdr3_nt: TGTGCCAGCAGGAGGGACAGGGTCGGACTAACCTACAATGAGCAGTTCTTC
cdr3_aa: CASRRDRVGLTYNEQFF

v_call: TRBV7-2
j_call: TRBJ1-1
d_call: TRBD1
clone_size: many
cdr3_nt: TGTGCCAGCAGCCCCCGACAGGGGGCCGGATCGGAAGCTTTCTTT
cdr3_aa: CASSPRQGAGSEAFF

v_call: TRBV27
j_call: TRBJ1-1
d_call: NA
clone_size: NA
cdr3_nt: TGTGCCAGCCATGAGGGGACTGAAGCTTTCTTT
cdr3_aa: CASHEGTEAFF

v_call: TRBV7-9
j_call: TRBJ2-1
d_call: NA
clone_size: few
cdr3_nt: TGTGCCAGCAGCAGCGGGTGGGGTGGTGAGCAGTTCTTC
cdr3_aa: CASSSGWGGEQFF

v_call: TRBV7-2
j_call: TRBJ2-5
d_call: NA
clone_size: many
cdr3_nt: TGTGCCAGCAGCCTCCCGAAAGGGACCTTAGAAGAGACCCAGTACTTC
cdr3_aa: CASSLPKGTLEETQYF

v_call: TRBV12-3/TRBV12-4
j_call: TRBJ1-5
d_call: NA
clone_size: few
cdr3_nt: TGTGCCAGCAGTTCGGAATATAGCAATCAGCCCCAGCATTTT
cdr3_aa: CASSSEYSNQPQHF

v_call: TRBV7-2
j_call: TRBJ2-1
d_call: TRBD2
clone_size: many
cdr3_nt: TGTGCCAGCAGCTTAGCGCCGCGGGGGGGCCAATCTGAGCAGTTCTTC
cdr3_aa: CASSLAPRGGQSEQFF

v_call: TRBV7-8
j_call: TRBJ1-5
d_call: TRBD1
clone_size: many
cdr3_nt: TGTGCCAGCAGCCCCAGTCCCGGGACAGGGGGCAATCAGCCCCAGCATTTT
cdr3_aa: CASSPSPGTGGNQPQHF

v_call: TRBV5-1
j_call: TRBJ2-7
d_call: TRBD1
clone_size: few
cdr3_nt: TGCGCCAGCAGCTTGTTGGCCCCGGGGTCAGGGGGCTTGTACGAGCAGTACTTC
cdr3_aa: CASSLLAPGSGGLYEQYF

v_call: TRBV7-2
j_call: TRBJ2-5
d_call: NA
clone_size: once
cdr3_nt: TGTGCCAACAGCCCCTCCGCGGAGACCCAGTACTTC
cdr3_aa: CANSPSAETQYF